These 10 T cell receptor beta chains share one sample of origin, sequenced in a study of blood T cell repertoires in COVID-19. TCRdb's copy holds only in-frame clones and misses some; the assay was immunoSEQ multiplex PCR. Here the sample spans some 290,000 clones, almost 90% being singletons. The specimen sequenced was peripheral blood. The receptors were gathered from a woman in her twenties or thirties with COVID-19, enrolled during active disease.

This chain joins TRBV3-1 (or the pseudogene TRBV3-2) and TRBJ2-1; 7 bases fit TRBD2. The CDR3 totals 12 residues. CDR1 and CDR2 from the germline V gene are LGHDT and YNNKEL (reference sequence). With 3 bases clipped from V and 10 bases from J, the junction kept 3 bases outside the gene matches. The CDR3 protein is CASSQGTTEQFF. The CDR3 region has the DNA TGTGCCAGCAGCCAGGGGACTACGGAGCAGTTCTTC.

The chain has TRBV6-5 and TRBJ1-2; 9 nucleotides line up with TRBD1. From germline, CDR1 is MNHEY and CDR2 SVGAGI. There are 14 residues in the CDR3. Trimming took 0 bases from V and 8 from J; bases not matched to a gene: 4. CDR3 protein: CASSYSDRGSGYTF. The CDR3 region has the DNA TGTGCCAGCAGTTACTCGGACAGGGGATCAGGCTACACCTTC.

Only one count was recorded for this clone. Written as DNA, the CDR3 is TGTGCCAGCAGTTTATTCACTAGCGGGAGAGAGACCCAGTACTTC. This gives the protein CASSLFTSGRETQYF. This rearrangement joins TRBV6-5 to TRBJ2-5, with 11 positions matching TRBD2. The trim removed 4 bases at V and 4 bases at J, leaving 5 bases unmatched. Germline V gives CDR1 MNHEY, CDR2 SVGAGI. This CDR3 region has 15 residues.

The V call is TRBV7-9, the J call TRBJ1-1; D possibly corresponds to TRBD1 (6 bases). In germline, CDR1 is SEHNR, CDR2 FQNEAQ (reference sequence). Trimming removed 3 bases at V and 2 bases at J, with 10 bases between. The CDR3 contains 14 residues. Written as DNA, the CDR3 is TGTGCCAGCAGCTTTGGGGGCGCCAACACTGAAGCTTTCTTT. Protein: CASSFGGANTEAFF.

Ten or more counts support this clone. J is TRBJ2-1 and V is TRBV30, with TRBD1 matching 8 bases. The junction had 5 bases not matched to a gene; V was cut back by 1 base and J by 6 bases. CDR3 length equals 14 residues. The germline CDR1 and CDR2 sequences are GTSNPN and SVGIG (reference sequence). This CDR3 is CAWSAGQGGNEQFF. The DNA for the CDR3 is TGTGCCTGGAGTGCCGGACAGGGAGGCAATGAGCAGTTCTTC.

This clone was seen once. The chain uses TRBV7-8 and TRBJ1-5, with TRBD1 matching over 10 bases. V shed 4 bases and J 6 bases; nucleotides not matched to a gene: 6. Germline values: CDR1 SGHVS, CDR2 FQNEAQ. The CDR3 extends over 15 amino acids. CDR3 DNA sequence: TGTGCCAGCAGCTCGACAGGGGGCGCTCCTCAGCCCCAGCATTTT. As protein: CASSSTGGAPQPQHF.

This sequence joins TRBV18 and TRBJ2-7; tentatively, D is TRBD2 (5 bases). V was trimmed by 5 bases and J by 6 bases, leaving 8 bases between them. The CDR3 has 11 residues. The germline V gene has CDR1 KGHSH and CDR2 LQKENI. The CDR3 DNA reads TGTGCCAGCTCAGAGGAGGTCGAGCAGTACTTC. Protein: CASSEEVEQYF.

The rearrangement links TRBV6-5 to TRBJ1-1; the D gene is possibly TRBD1 (5 bases). V lost 2 bases, J lost 6 bases, and 19 bases lay in between. Germline CDR1 reads MNHEY; CDR2 reads SVGAGI. This CDR3 has 16 amino acids. The CDR3 bases are TGTGCCAGCAGTTACCTTCTACGGGGCCGGGGGGCTGAAGCTTTCTTT. This codes for CASSYLLRGRGAEAFF.

The J gene is TRBJ2-2, the V gene TRBV18; the match to TRBD1 covers 8 bases. V shed 2 bases, J shed 3 bases, and the junction held 2 bases outside the gene matches. Germline V gene data show CDR1 as KGHSH and CDR2 as LQKENI. The CDR3 sequence is 15 residues long. The chain's CDR3 is CASSPLTGDTGELFF. CDR3 nucleotide sequence: TGTGCCAGCTCACCATTGACAGGGGACACCGGGGAGCTGTTTTTT.

The chain combines TRBV5-1 with TRBJ1-3, with D uncertain. The germline V gene encodes CDR1 SGHRS and CDR2 YFSETQ. CDR3 length: 15 residues. Trimming removed 0 bases from V and 4 bases from J, with 11 bases in between. The CDR3 DNA follows: TGCGCCAGCAGCTTGGGTGAGGGCTTCGGAAACACCATATATTTT. The encoded protein is CASSLGEGFGNTIYF.